The source of this T cell receptor (beta chain) is a study of T cell responses to AZD1222 COVID-19 vaccine. Broader study findings: Every sample of the repertoires postdated the peak T cell response. AZD1222 recipients seropositive at baseline numbered only five to seven.

CDR1 MNHEY and CDR2 SVGEGT come from the germline V gene. Trimming took 2 bases from V and 6 from J, leaving 14 bases between them. CDR3 size: 14 residues. Libraries were prepared by immunoSEQ multiplex PCR; TCRdb keeps only in-frame clonotypes and omits some of them. This sample has tens of thousands of clones; roughly 88% occur once, and the top ten carry 22%. Remarks on this clone: Its cognate antigen is unknown.

This sequence originates from an adult in good health. The specimen was peripheral blood, collected on day 0 of AZD1222 vaccination. This chain joins TRBV6-2 or TRBV6-3 and TRBJ2-7; maybe TRBD2 (6 bases). The CDR3 nucleotides read TGTGCCAGCAGTTACGGGGGGAGCGCTTTCGAGCAGTACTTC. Its protein is CASSYGGSAFEQYF.